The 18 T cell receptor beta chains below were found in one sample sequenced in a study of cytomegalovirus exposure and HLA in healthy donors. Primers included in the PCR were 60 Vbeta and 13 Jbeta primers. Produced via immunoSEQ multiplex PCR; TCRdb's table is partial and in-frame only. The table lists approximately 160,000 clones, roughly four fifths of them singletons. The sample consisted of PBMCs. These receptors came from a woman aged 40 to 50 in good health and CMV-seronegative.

CDR3 nucleotides: TGTGCCAGCAGCTTCGGACAGTACACTGAAGCTTTCTTT. Residues: CASSFGQYTEAFF. The genes are TRBV7-2 and TRBJ1-1; the D gene is possibly TRBD1 (6 bases). Trimming removed 3 bases from V and 3 bases from J, with 8 bases in between. The CDR3 is made up of 13 amino acids. Germline V gene sequence: CDR1 SGHTA, CDR2 FQGNSA.

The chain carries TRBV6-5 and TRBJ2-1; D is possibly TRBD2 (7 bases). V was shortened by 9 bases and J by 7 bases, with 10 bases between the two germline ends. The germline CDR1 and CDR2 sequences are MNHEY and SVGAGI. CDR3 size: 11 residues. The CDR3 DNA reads TGTGCCAGTAGGGGGGGGAATGAGCAGTTCTTC. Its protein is CASRGGNEQFF.

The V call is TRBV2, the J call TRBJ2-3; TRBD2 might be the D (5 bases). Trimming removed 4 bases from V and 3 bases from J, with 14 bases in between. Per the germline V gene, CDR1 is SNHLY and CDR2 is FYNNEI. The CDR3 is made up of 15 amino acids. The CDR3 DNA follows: TGTGCCAGCAGTGCAATGGCCGGACTTACAGATACGCAGTATTTT. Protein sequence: CASSAMAGLTDTQYF.

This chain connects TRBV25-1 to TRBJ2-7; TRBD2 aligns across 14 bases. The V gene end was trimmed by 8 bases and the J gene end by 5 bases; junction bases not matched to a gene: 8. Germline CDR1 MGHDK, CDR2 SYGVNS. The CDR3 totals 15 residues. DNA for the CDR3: TGTGCCAGCTCGCGGACTAGCGGGAGGATAAACGAGCAGTACTTC. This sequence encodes CASSRTSGRINEQYF.

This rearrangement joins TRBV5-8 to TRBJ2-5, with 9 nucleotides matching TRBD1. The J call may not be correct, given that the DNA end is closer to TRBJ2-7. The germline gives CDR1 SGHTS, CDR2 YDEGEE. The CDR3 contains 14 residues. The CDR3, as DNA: TGTGCCAGCAGCTGGGGGACAGGGTATGGCGAGCAGTACTTC. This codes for CASSWGTGYGEQYF.

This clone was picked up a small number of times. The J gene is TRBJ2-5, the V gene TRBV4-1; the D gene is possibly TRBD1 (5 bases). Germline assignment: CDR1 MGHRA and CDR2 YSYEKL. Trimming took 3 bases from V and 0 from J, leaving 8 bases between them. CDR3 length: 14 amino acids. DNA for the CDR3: TGCGCCAGCAGCCACCAAGGGGACCAAGAGACCCAGTACTTC. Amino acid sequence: CASSHQGDQETQYF.

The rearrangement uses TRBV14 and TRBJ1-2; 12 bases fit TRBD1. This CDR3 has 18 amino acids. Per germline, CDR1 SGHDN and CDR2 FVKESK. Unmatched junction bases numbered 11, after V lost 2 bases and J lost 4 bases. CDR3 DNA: TGTGCCAGCAGCCAATACCCGGTGGGACAGGGGGCTATCTATGGCTACACCTTC. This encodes CASSQYPVGQGAIYGYTF.

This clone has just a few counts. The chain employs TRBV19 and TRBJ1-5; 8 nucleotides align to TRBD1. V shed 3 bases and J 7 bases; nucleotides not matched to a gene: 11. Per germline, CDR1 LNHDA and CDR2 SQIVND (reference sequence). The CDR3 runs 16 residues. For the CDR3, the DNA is TGTGCCAGTAGTATCGTAACAGGGGGAAGGGAGCAGCCCCAGCATTTT. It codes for CASSIVTGGREQPQHF.

In DNA form, the CDR3 reads TGTGCCAGCACCCGGGACTATCAAGAGACCCAGTACTTC. Its protein product is CASTRDYQETQYF. The V gene is TRBV5-6, the J gene TRBJ2-5; 7 bases are a match to TRBD2. V shed 6 bases and J 2 bases; nucleotides not matched to a gene: 4. The CDR3 is 13 amino acids. Looked up from germline, CDR1 is SGHDT and CDR2 is YYEEEE.

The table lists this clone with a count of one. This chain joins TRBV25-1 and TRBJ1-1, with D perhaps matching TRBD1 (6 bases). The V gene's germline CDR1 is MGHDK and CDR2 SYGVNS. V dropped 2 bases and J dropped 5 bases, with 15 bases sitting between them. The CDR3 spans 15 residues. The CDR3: CASSERGGVRTEAFF. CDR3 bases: TGTGCCAGCAGTGAAAGAGGGGGGGTGAGGACTGAAGCTTTCTTT.

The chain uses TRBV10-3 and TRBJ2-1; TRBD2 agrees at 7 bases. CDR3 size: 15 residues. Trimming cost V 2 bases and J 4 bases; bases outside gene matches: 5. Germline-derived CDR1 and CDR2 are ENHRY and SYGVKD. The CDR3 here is CAISEGGGSYNEQFF. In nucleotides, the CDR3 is TGTGCCATCAGTGAGGGGGGAGGGTCGTACAATGAGCAGTTCTTC.

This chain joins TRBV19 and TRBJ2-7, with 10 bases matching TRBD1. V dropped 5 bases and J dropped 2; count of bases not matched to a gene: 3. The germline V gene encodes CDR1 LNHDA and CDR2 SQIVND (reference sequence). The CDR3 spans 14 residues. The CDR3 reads CASSHGTGAYEQYF. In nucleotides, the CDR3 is TGTGCCAGTAGTCACGGGACAGGGGCCTACGAGCAGTACTTC. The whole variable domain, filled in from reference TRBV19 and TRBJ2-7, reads DGGITQSPKYLFRKEGQNVTLSCEQNLNHDAMYWYRQDPGQGLRLIYYSQIVNDFQKGDIAEGYSVSREKKESFPLTVTSAQKNPTAFYLCASSHGTGAYEQYFGPGTRLTVT.

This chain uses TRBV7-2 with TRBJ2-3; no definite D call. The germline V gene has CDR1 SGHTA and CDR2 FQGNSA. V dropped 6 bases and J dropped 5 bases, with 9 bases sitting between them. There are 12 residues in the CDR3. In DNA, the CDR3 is TGTGCCAGCAGAGCCTTGAGAGATACGCAGTATTTT. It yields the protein CASRALRDTQYF.

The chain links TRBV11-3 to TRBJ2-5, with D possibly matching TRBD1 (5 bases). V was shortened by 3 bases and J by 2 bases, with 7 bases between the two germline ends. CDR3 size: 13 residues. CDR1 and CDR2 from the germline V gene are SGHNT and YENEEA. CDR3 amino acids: CASSLTEQETQYF. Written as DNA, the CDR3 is TGTGCCAGCAGCTTGACAGAACAAGAGACCCAGTACTTC.

CDR3 in DNA: TGTGCCAGCAGACAGACAGCGGGAAACACCATATATTTT. Amino acids: CASRQTAGNTIYF. This sequence joins TRBV6-1 and TRBJ1-3; tentatively, D is TRBD1 (5 bases). The germline V gene encodes CDR1 MNHNS and CDR2 SASEGT. The length of the CDR3 is 13 residues. Trimming removed 6 bases from V and 4 bases from J, with 10 bases in between.

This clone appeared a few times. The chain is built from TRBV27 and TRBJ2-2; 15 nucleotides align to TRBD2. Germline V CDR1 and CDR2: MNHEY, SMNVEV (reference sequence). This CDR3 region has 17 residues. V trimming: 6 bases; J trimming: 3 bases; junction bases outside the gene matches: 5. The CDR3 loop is CASSGLAGGPYTGELFF. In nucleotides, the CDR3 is TGTGCCAGCAGCGGACTAGCGGGAGGGCCTTACACCGGGGAGCTGTTTTTT.

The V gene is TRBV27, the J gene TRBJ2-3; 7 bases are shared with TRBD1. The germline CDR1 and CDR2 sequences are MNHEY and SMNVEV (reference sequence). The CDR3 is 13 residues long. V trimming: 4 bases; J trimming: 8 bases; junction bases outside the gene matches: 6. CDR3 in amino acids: CASSSVGDSTQYF. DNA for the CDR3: TGTGCCAGCAGTTCTGTGGGGGACAGTACGCAGTATTTT.

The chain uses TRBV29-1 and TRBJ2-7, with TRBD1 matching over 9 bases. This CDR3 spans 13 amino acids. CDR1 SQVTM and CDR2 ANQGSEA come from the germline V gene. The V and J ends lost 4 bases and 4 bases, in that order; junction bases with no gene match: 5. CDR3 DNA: TGCAGCGTTGGGGGACAGGGCGGATACGAGCAGTACTTC. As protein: CSVGGQGGYEQYF.